The clone carrying this T cell receptor beta chain was picked up one time. This record comes from a study of blood T cell repertoires in COVID-19. Source study methods: By means of reference gene primer amplification, nucleated cell counts were estimated. Using immunoSEQ multiplex PCR, the repertoire was profiled, and TCRdb retains in-frame clones only, with some absent. The DNA gave D and trimming, while V, J and clone size come from that table. The sample has roughly 150,000 clones, about 84% seen once. J lost 6 bases, V lost 5 bases, and 9 bases had no gene match. The germline CDR1 and CDR2 sequences are SGHTA and FQGNSA. CDR3 length equals 17 residues.

Material for sequencing was peripheral blood. The receptor's source is a woman aged 45-65 years with acute or convalescent COVID-19. This chain links TRBV7-2 with TRBJ2-3; 15 nucleotides match TRBD2. The CDR3 DNA follows: TGTGCCAGCAGCGCGGGACTAGCGGGGGGATCCAGGGATACGCAGTATTTT. The encoded protein is CASSAGLAGGSRDTQYF.